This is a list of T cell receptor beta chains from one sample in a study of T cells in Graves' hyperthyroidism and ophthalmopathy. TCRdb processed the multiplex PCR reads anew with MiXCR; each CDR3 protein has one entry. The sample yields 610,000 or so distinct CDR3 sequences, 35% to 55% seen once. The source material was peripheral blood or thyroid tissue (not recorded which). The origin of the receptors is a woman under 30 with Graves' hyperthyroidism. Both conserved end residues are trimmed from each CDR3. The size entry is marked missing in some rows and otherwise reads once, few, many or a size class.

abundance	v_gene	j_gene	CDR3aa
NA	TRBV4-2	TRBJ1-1	ASSQDRDSEAF
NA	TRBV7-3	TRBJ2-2	ASSLIPASGGELF
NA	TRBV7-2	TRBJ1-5	ASSLSAGPNQPQH
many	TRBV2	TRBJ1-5	ASRDSHSNQPQH
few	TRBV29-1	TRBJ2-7	SVASGATYEQY
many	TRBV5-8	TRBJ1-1	ASSGRDRVTEAF
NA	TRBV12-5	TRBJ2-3	ASRLDYGTDTQY
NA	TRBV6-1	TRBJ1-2	ASSPQGALGYT
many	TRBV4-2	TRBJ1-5	ASSQGQGKNQPQH
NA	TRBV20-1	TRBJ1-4	SAYQGVRDNEKLF
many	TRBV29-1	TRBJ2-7	SVEGATYEQY
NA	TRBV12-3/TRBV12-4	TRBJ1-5	ASSLRGGPDYCNQPQH
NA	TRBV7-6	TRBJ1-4	ASSLGDRGKLF